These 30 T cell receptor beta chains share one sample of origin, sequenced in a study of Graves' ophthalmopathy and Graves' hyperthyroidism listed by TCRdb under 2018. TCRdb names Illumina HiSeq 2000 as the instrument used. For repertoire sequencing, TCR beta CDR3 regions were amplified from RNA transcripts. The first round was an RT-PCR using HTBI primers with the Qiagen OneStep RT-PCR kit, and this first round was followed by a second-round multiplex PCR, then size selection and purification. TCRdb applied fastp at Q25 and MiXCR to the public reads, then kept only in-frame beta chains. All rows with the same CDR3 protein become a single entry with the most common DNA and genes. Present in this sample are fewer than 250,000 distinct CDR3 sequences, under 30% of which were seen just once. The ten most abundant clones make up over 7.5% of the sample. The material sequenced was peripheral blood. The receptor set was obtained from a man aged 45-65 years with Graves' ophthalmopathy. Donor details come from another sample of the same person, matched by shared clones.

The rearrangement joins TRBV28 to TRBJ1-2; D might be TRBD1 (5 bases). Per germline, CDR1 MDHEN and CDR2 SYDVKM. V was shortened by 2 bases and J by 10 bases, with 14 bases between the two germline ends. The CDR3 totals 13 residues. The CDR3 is CASSLRGAQDYTF. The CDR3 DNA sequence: TGTGCCAGCAGTTTAAGAGGGGCGCAGGACTACACCTTC.

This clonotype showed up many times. The CDR3 region has the DNA TGTGCCAGCAGTTCTTGGACAGGGCAAGAGACCCAGTACTTC. Protein: CASSSWTGQETQYF. This chain joins TRBV12-3 or TRBV12-4 and TRBJ2-5, with 8 nucleotides matching TRBD1. With 4 bases clipped from V and 2 bases from J, the junction kept 3 bases outside the gene matches. The CDR3 consists of 14 residues.

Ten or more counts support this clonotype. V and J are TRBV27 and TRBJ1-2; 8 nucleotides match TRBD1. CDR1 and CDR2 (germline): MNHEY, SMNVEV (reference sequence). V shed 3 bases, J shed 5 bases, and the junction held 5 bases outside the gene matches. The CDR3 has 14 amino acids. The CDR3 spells CASSFSGQGYGYTF. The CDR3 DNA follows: TGTGCCAGCAGTTTCTCCGGACAGGGATATGGCTACACCTTC.

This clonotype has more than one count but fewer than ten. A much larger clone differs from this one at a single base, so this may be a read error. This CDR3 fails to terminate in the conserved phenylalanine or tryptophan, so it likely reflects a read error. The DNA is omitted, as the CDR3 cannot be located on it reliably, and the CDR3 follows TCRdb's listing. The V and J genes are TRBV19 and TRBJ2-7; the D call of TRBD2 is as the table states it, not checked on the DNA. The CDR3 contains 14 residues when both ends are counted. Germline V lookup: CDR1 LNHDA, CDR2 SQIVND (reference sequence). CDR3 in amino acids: CASKGGLAGETLYL.

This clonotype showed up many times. The CDR3 sequence is CSVAPHQNTGELFF. CDR3 nucleotides: TGCAGCGTTGCTCCACACCAGAACACCGGGGAGCTGTTTTTT. This chain connects TRBV29-1 to TRBJ2-2; D remains ambiguous. Germline CDR1 SQVTM, CDR2 ANQGSEA. Trimming cost V 4 bases and J 1 base, with 10 bases left between them. The CDR3 is 14 amino acids.

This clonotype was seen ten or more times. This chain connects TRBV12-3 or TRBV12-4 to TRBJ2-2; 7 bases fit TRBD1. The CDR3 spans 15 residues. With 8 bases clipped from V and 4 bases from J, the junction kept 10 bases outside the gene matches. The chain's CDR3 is CASGRQGSRTGELFF. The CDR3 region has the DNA TGTGCCAGCGGGCGACAGGGATCGCGCACCGGGGAGCTGTTTTTT.

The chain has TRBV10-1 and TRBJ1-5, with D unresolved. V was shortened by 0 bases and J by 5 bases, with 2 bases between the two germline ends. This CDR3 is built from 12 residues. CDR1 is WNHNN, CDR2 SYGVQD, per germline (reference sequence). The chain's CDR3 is CASSESDQPQHF. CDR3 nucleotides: TGCGCCAGCAGTGAGTCGGATCAGCCCCAGCATTTT.

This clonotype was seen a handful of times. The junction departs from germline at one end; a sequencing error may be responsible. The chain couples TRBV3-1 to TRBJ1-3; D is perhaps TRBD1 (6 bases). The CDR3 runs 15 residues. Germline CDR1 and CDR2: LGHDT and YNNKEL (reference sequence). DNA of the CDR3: TGTGCCAGCACCCAATTAGGGGGCTCTGGAAACACCATATATTTT. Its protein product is CASTQLGGSGNTIYF.

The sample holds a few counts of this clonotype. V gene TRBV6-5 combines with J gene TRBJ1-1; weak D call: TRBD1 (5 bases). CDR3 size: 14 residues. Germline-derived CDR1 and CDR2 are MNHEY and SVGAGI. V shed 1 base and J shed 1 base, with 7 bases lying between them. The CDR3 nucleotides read TGTGCCAGCAGTTACTTCGGGACGAACACTGAAGCTTTCTTT. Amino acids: CASSYFGTNTEAFF.

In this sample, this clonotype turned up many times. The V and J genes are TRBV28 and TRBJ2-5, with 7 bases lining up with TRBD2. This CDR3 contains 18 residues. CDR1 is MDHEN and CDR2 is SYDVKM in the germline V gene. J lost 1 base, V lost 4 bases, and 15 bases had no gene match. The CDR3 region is CASSSLTVSGGFQETQYF. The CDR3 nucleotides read TGTGCCAGCAGTTCCCTAACCGTTTCCGGGGGGTTCCAAGAGACCCAGTACTTC. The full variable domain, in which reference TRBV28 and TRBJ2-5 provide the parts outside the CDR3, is DVKVTQSSRYLVKRTGEKVFLECVQDMDHENMFWYRQDPGLGLRLIYFSYDVKMKEKGDIPEGYSVSREKKERFSLILESASTNQTSMYLCASSSLTVSGGFQETQYFGPGTRLLVL.

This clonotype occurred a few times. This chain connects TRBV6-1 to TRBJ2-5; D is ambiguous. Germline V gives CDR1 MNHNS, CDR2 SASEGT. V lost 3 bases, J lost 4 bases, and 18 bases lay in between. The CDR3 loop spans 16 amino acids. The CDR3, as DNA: TGTGCCAGCAGTGAGTCGGATGGGGATGGGTCAGAGACCCAGTACTTC. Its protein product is CASSESDGDGSETQYF.

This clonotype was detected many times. Here the CDR3 DNA reads TGTGCCAGCAGCTTAACGCAGGACATCACCGGGGAGCTGTTTTTT. Amino acids: CASSLTQDITGELFF. V usage is TRBV7-3 and J usage is TRBJ2-2; D may be TRBD1 (5 bases). From germline, CDR1 is SGHTA and CDR2 FQGTGA. The CDR3 sequence is 15 residues long. The V end was cut by 0 bases, the J end by 4 bases, with 9 bases between.

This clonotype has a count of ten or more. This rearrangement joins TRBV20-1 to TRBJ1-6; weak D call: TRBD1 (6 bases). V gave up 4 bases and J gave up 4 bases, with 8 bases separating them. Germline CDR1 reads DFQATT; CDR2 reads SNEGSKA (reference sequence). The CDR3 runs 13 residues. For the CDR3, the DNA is TGCAGTGCTATTACAGGGTATAATTCACCCCTCCACTTT. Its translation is CSAITGYNSPLHF.

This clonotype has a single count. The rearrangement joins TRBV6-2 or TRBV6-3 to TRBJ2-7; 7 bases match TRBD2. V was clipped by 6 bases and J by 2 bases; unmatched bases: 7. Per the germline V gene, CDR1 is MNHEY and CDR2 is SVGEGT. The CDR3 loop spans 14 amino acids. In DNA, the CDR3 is TGTGCCAGCAGCTTAGCGGGCCCAACCTACGAGCAGTACTTC. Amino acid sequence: CASSLAGPTYEQYF.

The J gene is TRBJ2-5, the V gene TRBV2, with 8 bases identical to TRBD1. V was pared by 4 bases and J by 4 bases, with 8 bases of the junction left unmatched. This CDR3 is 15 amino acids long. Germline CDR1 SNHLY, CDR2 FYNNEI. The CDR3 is CASSGGQGFTETQYF. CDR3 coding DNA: TGTGCCAGCAGTGGTGGACAGGGATTTACAGAGACCCAGTACTTC.

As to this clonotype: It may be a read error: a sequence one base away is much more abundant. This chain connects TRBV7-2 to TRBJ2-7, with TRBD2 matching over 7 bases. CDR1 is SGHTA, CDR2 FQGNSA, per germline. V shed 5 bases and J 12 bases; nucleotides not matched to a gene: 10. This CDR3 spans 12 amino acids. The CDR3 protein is CASSRTRETRYF. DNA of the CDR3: TGTGCCAGCAGCCGGACTAGGGAAACGCGGTACTTC.

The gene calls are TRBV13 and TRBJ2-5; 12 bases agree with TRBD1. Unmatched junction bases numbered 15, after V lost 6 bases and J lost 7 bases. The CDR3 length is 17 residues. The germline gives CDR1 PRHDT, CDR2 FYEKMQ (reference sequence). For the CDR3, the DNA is TGTGCCAGCAGGACCCCCGGGACAGGGGGCGAAGGGGGGACCCAGTACTTC. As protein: CASRTPGTGGEGGTQYF.

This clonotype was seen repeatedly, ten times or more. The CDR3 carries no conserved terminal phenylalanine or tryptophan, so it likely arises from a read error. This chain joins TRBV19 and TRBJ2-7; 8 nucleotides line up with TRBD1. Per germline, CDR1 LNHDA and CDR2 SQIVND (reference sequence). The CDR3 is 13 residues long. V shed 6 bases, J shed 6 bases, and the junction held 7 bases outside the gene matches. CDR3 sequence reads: CASRPTGAGEQYL. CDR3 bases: TGTGCCAGTAGGCCGACAGGGGCGGGCGAGCAGTACCTC.

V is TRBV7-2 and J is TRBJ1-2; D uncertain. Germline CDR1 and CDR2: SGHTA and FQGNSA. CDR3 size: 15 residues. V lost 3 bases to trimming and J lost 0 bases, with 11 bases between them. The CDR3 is CASSFAKTANYGYTF. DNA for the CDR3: TGTGCCAGCAGCTTTGCTAAAACAGCTAACTATGGCTACACCTTC.

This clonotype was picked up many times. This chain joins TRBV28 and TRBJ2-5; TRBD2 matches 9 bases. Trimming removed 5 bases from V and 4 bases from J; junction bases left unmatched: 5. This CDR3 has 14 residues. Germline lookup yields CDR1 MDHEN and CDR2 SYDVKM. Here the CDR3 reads CASSISGSRETQYF. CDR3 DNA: TGTGCCAGCAGTATTAGCGGGAGTCGAGAGACCCAGTACTTC.

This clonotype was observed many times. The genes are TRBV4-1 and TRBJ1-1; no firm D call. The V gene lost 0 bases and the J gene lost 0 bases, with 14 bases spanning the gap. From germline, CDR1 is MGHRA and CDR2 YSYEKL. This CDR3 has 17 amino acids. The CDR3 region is CASSQEPEGAMNTEAFF. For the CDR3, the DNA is TGCGCCAGCAGCCAAGAACCCGAGGGAGCCATGAACACTGAAGCTTTCTTT.

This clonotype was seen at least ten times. The CDR3 region is CSPFLLNQETQYF. CDR3 DNA: TGCAGCCCCTTCCTCCTAAACCAAGAGACCCAGTACTTC. The chain uses TRBV29-1 and TRBJ2-5; no clear D. CDR1 and CDR2 from the germline V gene are SQVTM and ANQGSEA. V was cut by 8 bases and J by 0 bases, with 13 bases left in between. The CDR3 runs to 13 residues.

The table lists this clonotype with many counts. In nucleotides, the CDR3 is TGTGCCAGCAGTTACGAACTAGCGGGAGGGCCGTCCGTTGGCGAGCAGTACTTC. Amino acids: CASSYELAGGPSVGEQYF. The chain is built from TRBV6-2 or TRBV6-3 and TRBJ2-7; 13 bases align to TRBD2. This CDR3 is 18 amino acids long. Per the germline V gene, CDR1 is MNHEY and CDR2 is SVGEGT. V was clipped by 2 bases and J by 6 bases; unmatched bases: 13.

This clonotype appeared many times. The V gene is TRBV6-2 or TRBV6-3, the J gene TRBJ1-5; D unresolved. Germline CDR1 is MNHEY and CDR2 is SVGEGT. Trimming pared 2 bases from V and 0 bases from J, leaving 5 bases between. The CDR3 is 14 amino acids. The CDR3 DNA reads TGTGCCAGCAGTTACGTCGGTAGCAATCAGCCCCAGCATTTT. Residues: CASSYVGSNQPQHF.

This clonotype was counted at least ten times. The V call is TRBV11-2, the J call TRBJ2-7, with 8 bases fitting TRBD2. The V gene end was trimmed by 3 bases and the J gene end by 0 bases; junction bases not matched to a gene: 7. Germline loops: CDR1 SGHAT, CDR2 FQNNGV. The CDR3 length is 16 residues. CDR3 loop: CASSLSPGGSSYEQYF. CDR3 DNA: TGTGCCAGCAGCTTGAGTCCGGGAGGGAGCTCCTACGAGCAGTACTTC. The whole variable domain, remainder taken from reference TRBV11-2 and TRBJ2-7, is EAGVAQSPRYKIIEKRQSVAFWCNPISGHATLYWYQQILGQGPKLLIQFQNNGVVDDSQLPKDRFSAERLKGVDSTLKIQPAKLEDSAVYLCASSLSPGGSSYEQYFGPGTRLTVT.

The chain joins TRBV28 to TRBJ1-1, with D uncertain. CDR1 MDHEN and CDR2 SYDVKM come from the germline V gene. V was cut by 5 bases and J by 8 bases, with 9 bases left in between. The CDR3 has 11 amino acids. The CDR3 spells CASSPTGEAFF. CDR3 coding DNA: TGTGCCAGCAGTCCGACTGGGGAAGCTTTCTTT.

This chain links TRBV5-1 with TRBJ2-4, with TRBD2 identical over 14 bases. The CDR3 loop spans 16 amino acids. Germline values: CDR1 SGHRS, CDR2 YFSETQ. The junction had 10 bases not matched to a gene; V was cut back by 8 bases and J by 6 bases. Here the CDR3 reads CASRGLAGVGGNIQYF. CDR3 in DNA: TGCGCCAGTCGGGGACTAGCGGGAGTTGGTGGAAACATTCAGTACTTC.

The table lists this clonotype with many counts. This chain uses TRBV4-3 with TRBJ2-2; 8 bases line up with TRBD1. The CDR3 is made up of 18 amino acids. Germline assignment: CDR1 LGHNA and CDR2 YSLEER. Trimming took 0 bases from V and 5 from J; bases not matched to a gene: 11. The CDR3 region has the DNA TGCGCCAGCAGCCAAGATGATTGGACAGGGCGAGGAACCGGGGAGCTGTTTTTT. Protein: CASSQDDWTGRGTGELFF.

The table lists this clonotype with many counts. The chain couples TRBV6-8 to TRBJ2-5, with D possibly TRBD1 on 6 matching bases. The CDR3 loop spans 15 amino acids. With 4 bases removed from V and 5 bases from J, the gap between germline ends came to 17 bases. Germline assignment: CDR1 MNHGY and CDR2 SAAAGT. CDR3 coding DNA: TGTGCCAGCAGTTTTAGGGGACACCTCGGGGAGACCCAGTACTTC. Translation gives CASSFRGHLGETQYF.

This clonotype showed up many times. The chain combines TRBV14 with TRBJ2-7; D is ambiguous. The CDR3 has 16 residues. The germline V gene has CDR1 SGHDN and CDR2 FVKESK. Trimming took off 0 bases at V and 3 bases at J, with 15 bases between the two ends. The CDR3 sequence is CASSQDSSRGYYEQYF. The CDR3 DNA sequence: TGTGCCAGCAGCCAAGATTCATCCCGCGGTTACTACGAGCAGTACTTC.